Sequencing of this T cell receptor beta chain was carried out in a study of shared clonotypes between healthy human individuals. Sequencing was performed with immunoSEQ multiplex PCR; in TCRdb, only in-frame clones are kept and a portion is missing. The table lists more than 450,000 clones, 70% to 80% of them singletons. Germline CDR1 reads MDHEN; CDR2 reads SYDVKM. The CDR3 is made up of 16 amino acids. Trimming cost V 5 bases and J 3 bases; bases outside gene matches: 6. The chain joins TRBV28 to TRBJ1-4, with TRBD1 identical over 10 bases. Sequencing was carried out using PBMCs. The receptor's source is a middle-aged woman in good health. Some clones in this sample may be carry-over from other donors' samples. In nucleotides, the CDR3 is TGTGCCAGCAGTCTCAGACAGGGGGCGGCTAATGAAAAACTGTTTTTT. Translation: CASSLRQGAANEKLFF.